At least ten counts were recorded for the clone carrying this T cell receptor beta chain. Its specificity is not known. TCRdb called the reads again in MiXCR, with one record for every CDR3 protein. The table has 230,000 or so distinct CDR3 sequences, approximately 15% seen once. The data are from a study of T cell repertoires in cytomegalovirus infection. The wider study: TCR beta signatures that were public indicated CMV infection and matching HLA type.

This CDR3 has 13 amino acids. In germline, CDR1 is SGHVS, CDR2 FNYEAQ. The V gene lost 3 bases and the J gene lost 4 bases, with 9 bases spanning the gap. General study points: CMV-specific HLA-C-restricted TCR beta clonotypes dominated the ex vivo response. Cumulative public TCR beta family frequency identified carriers of CMV plus the relevant HLA.

V gene TRBV7-6 combines with J gene TRBJ1-2; D gene ambiguous. This receptor was identified in a human donor in good health (CMV status not recorded). Some clones in this sample may be carry-over from other donors' samples. The sample was CD8+ T cells from PBMCs. CDR3 region: CASSFRRSYGYTF. The CDR3 region has the DNA TGTGCCAGCAGCTTCAGACGAAGCTATGGCTACACCTTC.